This T cell receptor (beta chain) emerged from a study of OX40 agonist ivuxolimab in advanced cancers. Study findings and constraints: There were, on average, more expanded clones in CD8+ T cells than in CD4+. Antigen specificity remained undetermined for the expanded peripheral T cells.

Notes on this clone: Its specificity is not known. No conserved phenylalanine or tryptophan ends this CDR3, so it is likely a read error. No DNA is shown, since the ends of the CDR3 on it are uncertain; the CDR3 is the one TCRdb lists.

This table comes from immunoSEQ multiplex PCR, and its TCRdb copy is limited to in-frame clones, with some not included. The sample holds about 80,000 clones, 65% to 90% seen once. The CDR3 has 14 amino acids, counting both end residues. From germline, CDR1 is SGHDN and CDR2 FVKESK. The sequence came from an adult with an advanced solid tumor such as melanoma, head and neck, liver or kidney cancer. The chain carries TRBV14 and TRBJ2-7; TRBD2, the table's D call, was not compared with the DNA. Here the sequenced sample was CD4+ or CD8+ T cells sorted from blood, taken in a trial of the OX40 agonist ivuxolimab. CDR3: CASSQDRVLAPPQE.